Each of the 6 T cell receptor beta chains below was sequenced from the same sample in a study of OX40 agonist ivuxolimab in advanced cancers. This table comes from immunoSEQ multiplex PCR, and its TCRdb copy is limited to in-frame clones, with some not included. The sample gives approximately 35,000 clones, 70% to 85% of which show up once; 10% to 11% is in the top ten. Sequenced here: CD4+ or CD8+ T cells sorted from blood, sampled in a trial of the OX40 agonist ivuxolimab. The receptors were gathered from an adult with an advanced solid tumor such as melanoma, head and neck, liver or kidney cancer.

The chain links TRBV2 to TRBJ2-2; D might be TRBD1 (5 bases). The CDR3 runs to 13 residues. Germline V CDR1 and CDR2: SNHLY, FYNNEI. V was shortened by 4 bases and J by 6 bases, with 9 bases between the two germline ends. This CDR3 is CASSVAGSGELFF. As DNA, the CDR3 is TGTGCCAGCAGTGTCGCAGGGTCCGGGGAGCTGTTTTTT.

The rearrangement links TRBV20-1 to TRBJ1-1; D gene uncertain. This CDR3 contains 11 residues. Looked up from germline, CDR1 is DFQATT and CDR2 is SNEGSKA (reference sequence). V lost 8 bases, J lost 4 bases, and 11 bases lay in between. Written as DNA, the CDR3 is TGCAGTCCCGGGTGGTTCACTGAAGCTTTCTTT. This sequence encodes CSPGWFTEAFF.

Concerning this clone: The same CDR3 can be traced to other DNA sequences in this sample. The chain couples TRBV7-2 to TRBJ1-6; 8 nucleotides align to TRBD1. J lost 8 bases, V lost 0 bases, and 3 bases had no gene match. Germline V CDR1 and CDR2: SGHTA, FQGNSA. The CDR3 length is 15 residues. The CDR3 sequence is CASSLAGQGDSPLHF. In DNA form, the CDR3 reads TGTGCCAGCAGCTTAGCTGGACAGGGCGATTCACCCCTCCACTTT.

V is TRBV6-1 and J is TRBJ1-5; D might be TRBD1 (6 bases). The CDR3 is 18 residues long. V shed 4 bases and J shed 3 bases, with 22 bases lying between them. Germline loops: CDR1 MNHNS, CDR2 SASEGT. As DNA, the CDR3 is TGTGCCAGCAGTGGAGGGATTGGCAGGGGACAATCCAATCAGCCCCAGCATTTT. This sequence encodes CASSGGIGRGQSNQPQHF.

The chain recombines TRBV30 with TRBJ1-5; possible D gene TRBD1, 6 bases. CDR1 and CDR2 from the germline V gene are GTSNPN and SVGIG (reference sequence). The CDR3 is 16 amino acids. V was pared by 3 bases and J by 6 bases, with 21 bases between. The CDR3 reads CAWRDPDRKTVQPQHF. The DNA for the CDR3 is TGTGCCTGGAGGGACCCGGACAGAAAAACGGTTCAGCCCCAGCATTTT.

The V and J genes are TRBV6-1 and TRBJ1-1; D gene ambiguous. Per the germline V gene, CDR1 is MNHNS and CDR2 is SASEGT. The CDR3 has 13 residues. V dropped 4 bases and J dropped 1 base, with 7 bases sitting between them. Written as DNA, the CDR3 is TGTGCCAGCAGTGTAAGGTGGAACACTGAAGCTTTCTTT. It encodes CASSVRWNTEAFF.